Sequencing of this T cell receptor beta chain was carried out in a study of shared clonotypes between healthy human individuals. Study at large: The composition of the donors was a couple of women and a few men aged 18 to 49. Each donor had three CD4 naive, three CD4 memory, two CD8 naive and one CD8 memory plate. Findings and caveats of the study: Sampling used blood alone; tissue repertoires probably differ.

Data came from immunoSEQ multiplex PCR; TCRdb stores just in-frame clones and leaves some out. The sample lists some 1.5 million clones, roughly 98% occurring once. The germline V gene encodes CDR1 MNHEY and CDR2 SMNVEV (reference sequence). Trimming took off 3 bases at V and 3 bases at J, with 5 bases between the two ends. CDR3 size: 13 residues. In the case of this clone: Its antigen is not identified. Different DNA sequences within this sample yield the same CDR3.

This chain joins TRBV27 and TRBJ2-2, with D unclear. What was sequenced was naive CD4+ T cells sorted from blood. This sample's subset: CD45RA+ positively selected. This receptor was identified in a man aged 30 to 39 in good health. The CDR3: CASSFLDTGELFF. The DNA for the CDR3 is TGTGCCAGCAGTTTCCTCGACACCGGGGAGCTGTTTTTT.